This T cell receptor (beta chain) was identified in a study of blood T cell repertoires in COVID-19. Study-level background: COVID-19 samples, acute and convalescent, were from the United States, Italy and Spain. From T cells, B-cell-depleted T cells, or PBMCs came the material, which was cDNA or gDNA.

CDR3 length: 15 amino acids. Trimming cost V 4 bases and J 5 bases; bases outside gene matches: 8. CDR1 and CDR2 (germline): SGHVS, FNYEAQ. Generated by immunoSEQ multiplex PCR, the TCRdb table keeps only in-frame clones and is missing some. The sample carries tens of thousands of clones, around 83% recorded once. The rearrangement joins TRBV7-6 to TRBJ2-1, with 7 bases identical to TRBD1. The sequence was collected from an elderly man with acute or convalescent COVID-19. Sequencing was carried out using peripheral blood. Here the CDR3 reads CASSSRQGIDNEQFF. In DNA, the CDR3 is TGTGCCAGCAGCTCTAGACAGGGTATTGACAATGAGCAGTTCTTC.